The entry that follows covers one T cell receptor beta chain sequence. The entry originates in a study of OX40 agonist ivuxolimab in advanced cancers. Across the study: Among those enrolled, mean age was about 63 years (range roughly 20 to 79) and approximately 80% were male.

The length of the CDR3 is 13 residues. The germline V gene encodes CDR1 MNHEY and CDR2 SVGAGI. V was trimmed by 2 bases and J by 2 bases, leaving 6 bases between them. Profiled with immunoSEQ multiplex PCR; TCRdb holds only in-frame clones, not every one. This sample carries about 140,000 clones, 90% of them seen once, and the ten largest clones take about 1%. Patients with a history of autoimmune disease or on systemic immunosuppression were excluded. The sample was CD4+ or CD8+ T cells sorted from blood, taken in a trial of the OX40 agonist ivuxolimab. This receptor was taken from an adult with an advanced solid tumor such as melanoma, head and neck, liver or kidney cancer. J is TRBJ1-1 and V is TRBV6-5; D not certain. CDR3 amino acids: CASSYQFNTEAFF. Here the CDR3 DNA reads TGTGCCAGCAGTTACCAGTTTAACACTGAAGCTTTCTTT.